The rows below give T cell receptor beta chains drawn from one sample of a study of OX40 agonist ivuxolimab in advanced cancers. Sequencing used immunoSEQ multiplex PCR; TCRdb keeps in-frame clones, though not all of them. The repertoire includes around 20,000 clones, 65% to 90% of them detected once, and 20% to 30% sits in the top ten. Source: CD4+ or CD8+ T cells sorted from blood, taken in a trial of the OX40 agonist ivuxolimab. The receptor source for this set is an adult with an advanced solid tumor such as melanoma, head and neck, liver or kidney cancer. The CDR3 runs from the conserved cysteine through the conserved F or W. The D gene is left open where the match is weak. The size field is filled for only some rows; it gives once, few, many or a size class.

V gene	D gene	J gene	clone size	CDR3 protein	CDR3 DNA
TRBV19	.	TRBJ2-1	.	CASSITSGTDEQFF	TGTGCCAGTAGTATTACCAGCGGGACAGATGAGCAGTTCTTC
TRBV27	.	TRBJ1-1	.	CASSFWGGTEAFF	TGTGCCAGCAGTTTCTGGGGGGGCACTGAAGCTTTCTTT
TRBV19	TRBD1	TRBJ1-2	.	CASSIGGQSAYGYTF	TGTGCCAGTAGTATTGGGGGACAGTCAGCCTATGGCTACACCTTC
TRBV28	TRBD2	TRBJ2-3	.	CASSPWTSGRTDTQYF	TGTGCCAGCAGTCCGTGGACTAGCGGGAGAACAGATACGCAGTATTTT
TRBV6-4	TRBD1	TRBJ2-2	.	CASSRSGTGANTGELFF	TGTGCCAGCAGTCGGTCCGGGACAGGGGCGAACACCGGGGAGCTGTTTTTT
TRBV4-2	.	TRBJ2-7	.	CASSQGDGYEQYF	TGTGCCAGCAGCCAAGGGGACGGCTACGAGCAGTACTTC
TRBV4-1	.	TRBJ1-2	few	CASSRGQPAGYTF	TGCGCCAGCAGCCGCGGGCAGCCGGCAGGCTACACCTTC
TRBV19	TRBD1	TRBJ2-7	.	CASSIARDSSYEQYF	TGTGCCAGTAGTATAGCAAGGGACAGCTCCTACGAGCAGTACTTC
TRBV7-6	.	TRBJ2-7	.	CASSLESGWYEQYF	TGTGCCAGCAGCTTAGAAAGCGGGTGGTACGAGCAGTACTTC
TRBV6-5	TRBD1	TRBJ2-7	.	CASSYGQGNEQYF	TGTGCCAGCAGTTACGGACAGGGGAACGAGCAGTACTTC
TRBV5-6	.	TRBJ2-1	.	CASSWWSTEQFF	TGTGCCAGCAGCTGGTGGAGTACTGAGCAGTTCTTC
TRBV19	.	TRBJ2-1	.	CASSIDIGPYNEQFF	TGTGCCAGTAGTATAGATATCGGCCCCTACAATGAGCAGTTCTTC